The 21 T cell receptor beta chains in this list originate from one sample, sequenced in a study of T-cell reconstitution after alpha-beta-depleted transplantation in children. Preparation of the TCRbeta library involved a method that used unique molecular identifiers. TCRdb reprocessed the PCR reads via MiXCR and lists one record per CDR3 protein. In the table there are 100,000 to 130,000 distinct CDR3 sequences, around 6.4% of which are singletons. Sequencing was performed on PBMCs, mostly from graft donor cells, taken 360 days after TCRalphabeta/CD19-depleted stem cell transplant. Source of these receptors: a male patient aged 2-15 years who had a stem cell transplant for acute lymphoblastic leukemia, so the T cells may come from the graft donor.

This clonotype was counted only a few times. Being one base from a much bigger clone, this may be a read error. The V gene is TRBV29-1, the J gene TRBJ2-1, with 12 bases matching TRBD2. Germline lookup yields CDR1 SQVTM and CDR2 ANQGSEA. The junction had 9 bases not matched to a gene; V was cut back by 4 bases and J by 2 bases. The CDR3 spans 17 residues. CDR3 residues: CSVAELAGGSPYNEQFF. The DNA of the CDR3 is TGCAGCGTTGCAGAGCTAGCGGGAGGGAGCCCCTACAATGAGCAGTTCTTC.

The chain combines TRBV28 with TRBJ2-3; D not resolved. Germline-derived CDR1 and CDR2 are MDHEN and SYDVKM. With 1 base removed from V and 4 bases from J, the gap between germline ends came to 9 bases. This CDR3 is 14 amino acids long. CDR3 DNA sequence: TGTGCCAGCAGTTTATACGAAGGCTCAGATACGCAGTATTTT. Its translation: CASSLYEGSDTQYF.

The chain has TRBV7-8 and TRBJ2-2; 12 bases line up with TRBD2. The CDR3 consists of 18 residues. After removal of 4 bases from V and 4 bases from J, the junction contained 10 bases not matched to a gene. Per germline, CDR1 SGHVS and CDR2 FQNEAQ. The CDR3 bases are TGTGCCAGCAGCTCCCGGCTAGCGGGAGGGCCGGGCACCGGGGAGCTGTTTTTT. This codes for CASSSRLAGGPGTGELFF.

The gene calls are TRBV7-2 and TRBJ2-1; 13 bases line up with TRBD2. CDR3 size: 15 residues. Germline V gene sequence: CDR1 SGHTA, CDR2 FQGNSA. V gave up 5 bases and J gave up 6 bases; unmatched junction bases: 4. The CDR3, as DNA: TGTGCCAGCAGCCGTACTAGCGGGAGGGGCAATGAGCAGTTCTTC. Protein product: CASSRTSGRGNEQFF.

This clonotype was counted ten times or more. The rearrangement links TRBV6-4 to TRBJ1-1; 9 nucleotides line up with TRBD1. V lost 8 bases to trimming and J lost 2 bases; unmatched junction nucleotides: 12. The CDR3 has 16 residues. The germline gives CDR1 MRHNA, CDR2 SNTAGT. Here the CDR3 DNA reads TGTGCCAGCGGACTCCGGGACAGGGAAGGCAACACTGAAGCTTTCTTT. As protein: CASGLRDREGNTEAFF.

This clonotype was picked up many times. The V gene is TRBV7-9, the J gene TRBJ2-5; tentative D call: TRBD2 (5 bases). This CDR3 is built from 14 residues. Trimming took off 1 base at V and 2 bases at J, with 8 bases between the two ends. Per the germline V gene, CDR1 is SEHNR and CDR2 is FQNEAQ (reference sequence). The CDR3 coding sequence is TGTGCCAGCAGCTTAGGGGGAGCACAAGAGACCCAGTACTTC. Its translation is CASSLGGAQETQYF.

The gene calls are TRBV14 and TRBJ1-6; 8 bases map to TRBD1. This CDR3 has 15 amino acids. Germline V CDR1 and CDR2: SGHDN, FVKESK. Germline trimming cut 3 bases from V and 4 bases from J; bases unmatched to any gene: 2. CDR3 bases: TGTGCCAGCAGCCAGGGACAGGAGTATAATTCACCCCTCCACTTT. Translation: CASSQGQEYNSPLHF.

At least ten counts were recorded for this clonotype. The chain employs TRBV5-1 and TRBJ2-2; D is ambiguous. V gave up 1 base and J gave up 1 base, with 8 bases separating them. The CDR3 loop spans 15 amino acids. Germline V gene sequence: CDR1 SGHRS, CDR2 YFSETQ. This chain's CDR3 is CASSLIRLNTGELFF. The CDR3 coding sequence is TGCGCCAGCAGCTTGATCAGGCTGAACACCGGGGAGCTGTTTTTT.

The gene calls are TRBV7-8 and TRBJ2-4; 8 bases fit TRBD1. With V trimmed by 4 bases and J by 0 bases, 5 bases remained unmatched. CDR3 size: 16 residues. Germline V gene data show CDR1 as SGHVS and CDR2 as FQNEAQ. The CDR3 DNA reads TGTGCCAGCAGCTCGGACAGGGCTCTAGCCAAAAACATTCAGTACTTC. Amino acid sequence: CASSSDRALAKNIQYF.

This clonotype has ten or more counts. This CDR3 reads CASSQVLADYNEQFF. The DNA for the CDR3 is TGTGCCAGCAGCCAAGTCTTAGCGGATTACAATGAGCAGTTCTTC. The V and J genes are TRBV4-2 and TRBJ2-1, with a possible D match to TRBD2 (6 bases). Trimming removed 1 base at V and 4 bases at J, with 11 bases between. CDR3 size: 15 residues. From germline, CDR1 is LGHNA and CDR2 YNFKEQ.

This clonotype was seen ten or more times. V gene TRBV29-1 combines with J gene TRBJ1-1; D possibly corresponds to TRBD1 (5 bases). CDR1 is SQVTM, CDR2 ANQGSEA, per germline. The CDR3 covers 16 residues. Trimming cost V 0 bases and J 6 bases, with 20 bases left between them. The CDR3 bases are TGCAGCGTTGAAGATCTCGGGGGTAAGTCCAAGGCTGAAGCTTTCTTT. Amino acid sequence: CSVEDLGGKSKAEAFF. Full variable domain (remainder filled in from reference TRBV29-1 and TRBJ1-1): SAVISQKPSRDICQRGTSLTIQCQVDSQVTMMFWYRQQPGQSLTLIATANQGSEATYESGFVIDKFPISRPNLTFSTLTVSNMSPEDSSIYLCSVEDLGGKSKAEAFFGQGTRLTVV.

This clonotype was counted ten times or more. CDR3 loop: CASALGGYNEQFF. For the CDR3, the DNA is TGTGCTAGTGCCCTAGGGGGGTACAATGAGCAGTTCTTC. The chain has TRBV12-5 and TRBJ2-1; D may be TRBD1 or TRBD2 (6 bases each). The CDR3 length is 13 residues. Per germline, CDR1 LGHNT and CDR2 FRNRAP. V was cut by 7 bases and J by 4 bases, with 11 bases left in between.

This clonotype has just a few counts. CDR3 residues: CASSIAATYEQYF. Written as DNA, the CDR3 is TGTGCCAGTAGTATAGCGGCGACCTACGAGCAGTACTTC. The V and J genes are TRBV19 and TRBJ2-7; D is unresolved. V was cut by 1 base and J by 2 bases, with 6 bases left in between. The germline gives CDR1 LNHDA, CDR2 SQIVND (reference sequence). CDR3 length: 13 amino acids.

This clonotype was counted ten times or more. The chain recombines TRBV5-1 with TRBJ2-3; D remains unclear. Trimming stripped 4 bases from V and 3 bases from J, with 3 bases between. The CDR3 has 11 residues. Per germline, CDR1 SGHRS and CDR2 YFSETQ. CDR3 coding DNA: TGCGCCAGCAGCGTGACAGATACGCAGTATTTT. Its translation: CASSVTDTQYF.

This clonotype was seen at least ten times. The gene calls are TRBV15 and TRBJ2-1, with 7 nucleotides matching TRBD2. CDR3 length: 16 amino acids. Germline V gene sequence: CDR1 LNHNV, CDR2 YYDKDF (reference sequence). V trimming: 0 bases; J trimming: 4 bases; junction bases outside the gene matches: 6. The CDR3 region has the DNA TGTGCCACCAGCAGAGATAAGCGGGACCATTACAATGAGCAGTTCTTC. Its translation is CATSRDKRDHYNEQFF.

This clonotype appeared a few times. Here the CDR3 DNA reads TGCGCCAGCAGCCCAGCCATACTAGCGGGCCCTTACGAGCAGTACTTC. Its translation: CASSPAILAGPYEQYF. J is TRBJ2-7 and V is TRBV4-3, with TRBD2 matching 9 bases. V dropped 4 bases and J dropped 4; count of bases not matched to a gene: 11. Germline loops: CDR1 LGHNA, CDR2 YSLEER. The CDR3 is 16 amino acids.

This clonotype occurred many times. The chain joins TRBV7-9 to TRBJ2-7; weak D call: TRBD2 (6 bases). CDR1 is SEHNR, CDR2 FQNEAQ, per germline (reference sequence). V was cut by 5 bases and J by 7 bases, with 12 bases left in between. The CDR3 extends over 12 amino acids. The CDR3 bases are TGTGCCAGCAGCCTAATAGGGACTGAGCAGTACTTC. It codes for CASSLIGTEQYF.

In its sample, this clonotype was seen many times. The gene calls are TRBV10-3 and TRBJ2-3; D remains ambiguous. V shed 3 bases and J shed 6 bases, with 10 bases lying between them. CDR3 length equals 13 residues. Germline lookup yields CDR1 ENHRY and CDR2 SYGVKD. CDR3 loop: CAISESWSDTQYF. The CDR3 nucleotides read TGTGCCATCAGTGAATCTTGGAGCGATACGCAGTATTTT.

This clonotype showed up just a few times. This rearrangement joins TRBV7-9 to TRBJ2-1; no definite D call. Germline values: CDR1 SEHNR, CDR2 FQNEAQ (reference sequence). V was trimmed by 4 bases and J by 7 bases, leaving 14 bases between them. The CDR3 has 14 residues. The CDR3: CASSSLGPGNEQFF. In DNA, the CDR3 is TGTGCCAGCAGCTCCCTGGGCCCAGGTAATGAGCAGTTCTTC.

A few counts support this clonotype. CDR3 bases: TGTGCCAGCAGTGTGGGGTTGGGCAATCAGCCCCAGCATTTT. Translated, it gives CASSVGLGNQPQHF. V gene TRBV2 combines with J gene TRBJ1-5; D uncertain. The length of the CDR3 is 14 residues. Deletions cut 4 bases from V and 2 bases from J, with 9 bases between. Looked up from germline, CDR1 is SNHLY and CDR2 is FYNNEI.

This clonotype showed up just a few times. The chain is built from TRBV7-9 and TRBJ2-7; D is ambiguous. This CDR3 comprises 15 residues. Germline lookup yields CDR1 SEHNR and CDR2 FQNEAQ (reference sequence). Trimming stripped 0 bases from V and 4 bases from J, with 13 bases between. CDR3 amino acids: CASSLARQQHYEQYF. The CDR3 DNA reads TGTGCCAGCAGCTTAGCGCGGCAACAGCATTACGAGCAGTACTTC.